A selection of T cell receptor beta chains follows, all from one sample in a study of blood T cell repertoires in COVID-19. Measured with immunoSEQ multiplex PCR; TCRdb has only the in-frame clones, and not every one. The sample contains 150,000 to 170,000 clones, 65% to 85% of which appear only once. The sample taken for sequencing was peripheral blood. These receptor sequences come from a woman of 80 years or more with acute or convalescent COVID-19. The CDR3 runs from the conserved cysteine through the conserved F or W. The D gene is left open where the match is weak. Size is stated for part of the rows, as once, few or many counts, or as a class when the clone is expanded.

TRBV2	.	TRBJ2-3	.	TGTGCCAGCAGAGAGGGACTTCCAGATACGCAGTATTTT	CASREGLPDTQYF
TRBV4-2	.	TRBJ1-5	.	TGTGCCAGCAGCCAAGAGAGGCAGGGGAATCAGCCCCAGCATTTT	CASSQERQGNQPQHF
TRBV5-6	.	TRBJ1-1	.	TGTGCCAGCAGCTTGCTCCAGGGAAGAGAAGCTTTCTTT	CASSLLQGREAFF
TRBV19	.	TRBJ2-1	TRBD2	TGTGCCAGTAGTATAGTCTGGGCTAGCGGGGGCCCGGGGAATGAGCAGTTCTTC	CASSIVWASGGPGNEQFF
TRBV14	few	TRBJ2-7	TRBD1	TGTGCCAGCAGCCAGGCGACAGGGAAGGCATCCTACGAGCAGTACTTC	CASSQATGKASYEQYF
TRBV2	.	TRBJ2-2	TRBD2	TGTGCCAGCAGGCCGACTAGCGGGGGAACCGGGGAGCTGTTTTTT	CASRPTSGGTGELFF
TRBV5-5	.	TRBJ1-1	.	TGTGCCAGCAGCCGCGGGTCAGCTAACACTGAAGCTTTCTTT	CASSRGSANTEAFF
TRBV19	.	TRBJ2-7	.	TGTGCCAGTAGTACTACAGACAAGAGCTCCTACGAGCAGTACTTC	CASSTTDKSSYEQYF
TRBV4-3	.	TRBJ1-1	TRBD1	TGCGCCAGCAGTATGGACAGGGGGCTTGAAGCTTTCTTT	CASSMDRGLEAFF
TRBV5-1	few	TRBJ1-5	.	TGCGCCAGCAGCCCGGATGGGGGGGGGAAGCAGCCCCAGCATTTT	CASSPDGGGKQPQHF
TRBV7-8	.	TRBJ1-1	.	TGTGCCAGCAGCTTAACGGCGAGGAAGAAGGGGACTGAAGCTTTCTTT	CASSLTARKKGTEAFF
TRBV2	.	TRBJ2-1	TRBD2	TGTGCCATCCTTAGCGGGAGTTTGAATGAGCAGTTCTTC	CAILSGSLNEQFF
TRBV5-8	.	TRBJ1-1	.	TGTGCCAGCAGCCGCGAACTGGTGAACACTGAAGCTTTCTTT	CASSRELVNTEAFF
TRBV19	.	TRBJ1-4	.	TGTGCCAGTAGTATTGAAGGGACTCCGACGGCAAAACTGTTTTTT	CASSIEGTPTAKLFF
TRBV10-3	.	TRBJ1-3	TRBD1	TGTGCCATCAGTGACGGACAGGGTTCCTCTGGAAACACCATATATTTT	CAISDGQGSSGNTIYF
TRBV20-1	.	TRBJ1-4	.	TGCAGTGCTATGTACCAGGGGAAACTGTTTTTT	CSAMYQGKLFF
TRBV7-8	.	TRBJ1-5	.	TGTGCCAGCAGCTTGGGGACTGCGGGCAATCAGCCCCAGCATTTT	CASSLGTAGNQPQHF
TRBV5-1	few	TRBJ2-5	TRBD2	TGCGCCAGCAGCTTGGCCGGGAGTAGCGGGGGCCAAGAGACCCAGTACTTC	CASSLAGSSGGQETQYF
TRBV7-8	.	TRBJ1-1	.	TGTGCCAGCAGCTTAGGGTTAGGACTCCAGAACACTGAAGCTTTCTTT	CASSLGLGLQNTEAFF
TRBV18	many	TRBJ2-2	.	TGTGCCACACAGACAGATACCGGGGAGCTGTTTTTT	CATQTDTGELFF
TRBV5-1	few	TRBJ1-2	.	TGCGCCAGCAGCTTTAGGGGCAGGGAAGTCGACTACACCTTC	CASSFRGREVDYTF
TRBV7-6	.	TRBJ2-1	.	TGTGCCAGCAGCTTAGTTATGGGGGCGATAGATGAGCAGTTCTTC	CASSLVMGAIDEQFF
TRBV6-5	.	TRBJ2-2	TRBD1	TGTGCCAGCAGTCCAGGACAGGGAAATACCGGGGAGCTGTTTTTT	CASSPGQGNTGELFF
TRBV6-5	once	TRBJ2-7	TRBD1	TGTGCCAGCCGACAGGGTTCCTACGAGCAGTACTTC	CASRQGSYEQYF
TRBV7-2	.	TRBJ1-2	TRBD1	TGTGCCAGCAGCGACCGGGTGGCAGGGGGTGGCTACACCTTC	CASSDRVAGGGYTF
TRBV2	.	TRBJ2-5	.	TGTGCCAGCACCAACCGGGACTTGGTGGTGGAGACCCAGTACTTC	CASTNRDLVVETQYF
TRBV2	.	TRBJ2-1	TRBD1	TGTGCCAGCAGTGTGGGACAGGGAAATGAGCAGTTCTTC	CASSVGQGNEQFF
TRBV7-8	.	TRBJ1-1	TRBD1	TGTGCCAGCAGCTCAGATATGGGACAGGGGGCAGTCACTGAAGCTTTCTTT	CASSSDMGQGAVTEAFF
TRBV11-2	.	TRBJ1-6	TRBD1	TGTGCCAGCAGCTTAGTCCGGACAGGCGATTTATATAAGAATTCACCCCTCCACTTT	CASSLVRTGDLYKNSPLHF
TRBV6-2/TRBV6-3	.	TRBJ2-5	TRBD2	TGTGCCAGCAGTTTACCCCTAGCGGGGGCCGAGACCCAGTACTTC	CASSLPLAGAETQYF
TRBV19	.	TRBJ1-5	.	TGTGCCAGTAGTATATCAGGTCTTCAGCCCCAGCATTTT	CASSISGLQPQHF
TRBV7-9	.	TRBJ2-2	.	TGTGCCAGCAGCTCCTCCGGACAGAAGTGGACCGGGGAGCTGTTTTTT	CASSSSGQKWTGELFF
TRBV4-2	few	TRBJ2-1	TRBD2	TGTGCCAGCAGCCAAGAACCCCCATTGGCTAGCGGGGGTTACAATGAGCAGTTCTTC	CASSQEPPLASGGYNEQFF
TRBV18	.	TRBJ2-1	.	TGTGCCAGCTCACCACCGAGGGATTACAATGAGCAGTTCTTC	CASSPPRDYNEQFF
TRBV3-1/TRBV3-2	.	TRBJ1-4	TRBD1	TGTGCCAGCAGTCGAGGGACAGGGGGGGAAAAACTGTTTTTT	CASSRGTGGEKLFF
TRBV12-1	.	TRBJ2-6	.	TGTGCCAGCAGCTTTGGGGACAACCCCTCTGGGGCCAACGTCCTGACTTTC	CASSFGDNPSGANVLTF
TRBV7-3	.	TRBJ2-7	.	TGTGCCAGCAGCTTAGGGCCGGGACAAACCTACGAGCAGTACTTC	CASSLGPGQTYEQYF
TRBV5-1	once	TRBJ2-5	TRBD2	TGCGCCAGCAGCAGGACTAGCGGGAGCATGGGGGAGACCCAGTACTTC	CASSRTSGSMGETQYF
TRBV7-8	.	TRBJ1-6	TRBD1	TGTGCCAGCAGCCCCTCGAGGGGGCGGAAATATAATTCACCCCTCCACTTT	CASSPSRGRKYNSPLHF
TRBV7-3	once	TRBJ1-4	.	TGTGCCAGCAGCCCCGGGGTAGGGCGAGGTGAAAAACTGTTTTTT	CASSPGVGRGEKLFF
TRBV10-3	few	TRBJ2-1	.	TGTGCCATCAGTGACCCCAGGTACAATGAGCAGTTCTTC	CAISDPRYNEQFF
TRBV25-1	.	TRBJ2-6	TRBD1	TGTGCCAGCAGTGCCTCGACAGGGCTCTCTGGGGCCAACGTCCTGACTTTC	CASSASTGLSGANVLTF
TRBV6-5	.	TRBJ1-2	.	TGTGCCAGCAGTAGGACATCCGATAATGGCTACACCTTC	CASSRTSDNGYTF
TRBV18	.	TRBJ2-1	TRBD1	TGTGCCAGCTCACCCTCCGCGGACAGGCTGTTCTTC	CASSPSADRLFF
TRBV18	once	TRBJ1-5	.	TGTGCCAGCTCACCAGCCCCGGACTGGCCCCAGCATTTT	CASSPAPDWPQHF
TRBV2	.	TRBJ2-1	.	TGTGCCAGCCAGGGTGGACTAAGCTCCTACAATGAGCAGTTCTTC	CASQGGLSSYNEQFF
TRBV4-2	few	TRBJ1-6	.	TGTGCCAGCAGCCAAGGGGGGGTTGATAATTCACCCCTCCACTTT	CASSQGGVDNSPLHF
TRBV10-1	.	TRBJ2-3	TRBD1	TGCGCCAGCAGTTTGACCGGGACAGGGGGCACAGATACGCAGTATTTT	CASSLTGTGGTDTQYF
TRBV6-5	.	TRBJ2-3	.	TGTGCCGCGAAACAGACAGGCACAGATACGCAGTATTTT	CAAKQTGTDTQYF
TRBV27	.	TRBJ1-2	TRBD1	TGTGCCAGCACCTCCCGGGACAGGGGAAGTCTTGGCTACACCTTC	CASTSRDRGSLGYTF
TRBV19	.	TRBJ2-7	TRBD1	TGTGCCAGTAGGGATGAACAGGGGGCTCGGCACGAGCAGTACTTC	CASRDEQGARHEQYF
TRBV19	.	TRBJ1-5	TRBD1	TGTGCCAGTAGTATAGGTACAGGGGGCTATCAGCCCCAGCATTTT	CASSIGTGGYQPQHF
TRBV7-2	.	TRBJ2-3	TRBD2	TGTGCCAGCAGCTTAGCGGGGACTAGCGGGGGTGATACGCAGTATTTT	CASSLAGTSGGDTQYF
TRBV5-8	.	TRBJ1-4	TRBD1	TGTGCCAGCAGCTCAACAGGGGGGTTCTACTCGAATGAAAAACTGTTTTTT	CASSSTGGFYSNEKLFF
TRBV19	.	TRBJ1-1	TRBD1	TGTGCCAGTAGTCTCGCCGGGACAGGGACCACTGAAGCTTTCTTT	CASSLAGTGTTEAFF